This entry lists 26 T cell receptor beta chains sequenced from one sample in a study of cytomegalovirus exposure and HLA in healthy donors. PCR used 60 Vbeta primers and 13 Jbeta primers. The repertoire was sequenced with immunoSEQ multiplex PCR; TCRdb's copy has only in-frame clones and lacks some. The sample lists 160,000 or so clones, approximately 88% seen once, with 1.5% to 1.7% in the top ten. Sequencing was carried out using PBMCs. Receptors originate from a woman between 18 and 30 years old in good health and CMV-seronegative.

V usage is TRBV30 and J usage is TRBJ1-6; 8 nucleotides line up with TRBD1. CDR3 length: 15 residues. J gave up 6 bases and V 3 bases, and 7 bases lay outside the gene matches. The germline gives CDR1 GTSNPN, CDR2 SVGIG (reference sequence). CDR3 protein: CAWRTPGQGNSPLHF. The CDR3, as DNA: TGTGCCTGGAGAACCCCTGGACAGGGTAATTCACCCCTCCACTTT. The full variable domain, its missing parts supplied by reference TRBV30 and TRBJ1-6, is SQTIHQWPATLVQPVGSPLSLECTVEGTSNPNLYWYRQAAGRGLQLLFYSVGIGQISSEVPQNLSASRPQDRQFILSSKKLLLSDSGFYLCAWRTPGQGNSPLHFGNGTRLTVT.

The CDR3 sequence is CATSRDISGNTIYF. CDR3 bases: TGTGCCACCAGCAGAGACATTTCTGGAAACACCATATATTTT. The gene calls are TRBV15 and TRBJ1-3; no firm D call. In germline, CDR1 is LNHNV, CDR2 YYDKDF (reference sequence). Deletions cut 0 bases from V and 1 base from J, with 4 bases between. This CDR3 comprises 14 residues. Full variable domain (remainder filled in from reference TRBV15 and TRBJ1-3): DAMVIQNPRYQVTQFGKPVTLSCSQTLNHNVMYWYQQKSSQAPKLLFHYYDKDFNNEADTPDNFQSRRPNTSFCFLDIRSPGLGDTAMYLCATSRDISGNTIYFGEGSWLTVV.

This clone was seen only once. The rearrangement uses TRBV7-9 and TRBJ2-1; the D gene is possibly TRBD1 (6 bases). The CDR3 totals 15 residues. The germline V and J ends were trimmed by 5 bases and 0 bases, with 11 bases remaining between them. The germline V gene encodes CDR1 SEHNR and CDR2 FQNEAQ (reference sequence). CDR3 in amino acids: CASSPQGSSYNEQFF. The CDR3 DNA reads as TGTGCCAGCAGCCCACAGGGTAGCTCCTACAATGAGCAGTTCTTC.

This clone was detected only a few times. J is TRBJ2-5 and V is TRBV10-3; D not resolved. Between the trimmed V and J ends, which lost 3 bases and 3 bases, there was a span of 17 bases. Per germline, CDR1 ENHRY and CDR2 SYGVKD. The CDR3 length is 16 residues. CDR3 coding DNA: TGTGCCATCAGTGATCCGGCCTTGGGCCCTAAAGAGACCCAGTACTTC. Translating gives CAISDPALGPKETQYF.

The chain uses TRBV10-1 and TRBJ2-3, with D possibly matching TRBD2 (6 bases). The germline V gene has CDR1 WNHNN and CDR2 SYGVQD (reference sequence). With 2 bases removed from V and 2 bases from J, the gap between germline ends came to 11 bases. This CDR3 comprises 15 residues. As DNA, the CDR3 is TGCGCCAGCAGTGAGGGGGACTCCCACACAGATACGCAGTATTTT. Amino acids: CASSEGDSHTDTQYF.

The chain carries TRBV7-9 and TRBJ1-2; D unresolved. The CDR3 spans 16 residues. Trimming took 2 bases from V and 0 from J, leaving 13 bases between them. CDR1 and CDR2 (germline): SEHNR, FQNEAQ (reference sequence). The CDR3 nucleotides are TGTGCCAGCAGCTTAATACCGGGGAACCCTAACTATGGCTACACCTTC. It codes for CASSLIPGNPNYGYTF. Looking up the rest from reference TRBV7-9 and TRBJ1-2 gives the full variable domain: DTGVSQNPRHKITKRGQNVTFRCDPISEHNRLYWYRQTLGQGPEFLTYFQNEAQLEKSRLLSDRFSAERPKGSFSTLEIQRTEQGDSAMYLCASSLIPGNPNYGYTFGSGTRLTVV.

The gene calls are TRBV19 and TRBJ1-2; the D is unclear. Germline assignment: CDR1 LNHDA and CDR2 SQIVND (reference sequence). V was trimmed by 4 bases and J by 6 bases, leaving 18 bases between them. This CDR3 spans 15 amino acids. CDR3 protein: CASSRSVGWNDGYTF. CDR3 DNA: TGTGCCAGTAGTAGGTCGGTCGGGTGGAACGATGGCTACACCTTC.

This chain links TRBV28 with TRBJ2-7, with D possibly TRBD1 on 6 matching bases. Trimming removed 8 bases at V and 5 bases at J, with 10 bases between. CDR1 MDHEN and CDR2 SYDVKM come from the germline V gene. The CDR3 covers 11 residues. The CDR3 here is CASGQLDEQYF. The CDR3 DNA reads as TGTGCCAGCGGACAGTTAGACGAGCAGTACTTC.

The chain employs TRBV2 and TRBJ1-4; no reliable D call. Germline V CDR1 and CDR2: SNHLY, FYNNEI. Deletions cut 4 bases from V and 2 bases from J, with 8 bases between. The CDR3 is made up of 14 amino acids. The CDR3 loop reads CASSVTGTNEKLFF. In DNA, the CDR3 is TGTGCCAGCAGTGTGACGGGTACTAATGAAAAACTGTTTTTT.

J is TRBJ1-2 and V is TRBV4-1; a possible D gene is TRBD1 (6 bases). The CDR3 extends over 15 amino acids. CDR1 MGHRA and CDR2 YSYEKL come from the germline V gene. V was cut by 1 base and J by 5 bases, with 14 bases left in between. CDR3 amino acids: CASSQAGQSFYGYTF. CDR3 bases: TGCGCCAGCAGCCAAGCTGGACAGTCATTTTATGGCTACACCTTC.

The chain links TRBV9 to TRBJ2-1; possible D gene TRBD1, 6 bases. The V and J ends lost 3 bases and 0 bases respectively, with 10 bases between them. CDR1 and CDR2 from the germline V gene are SGDLS and YYNGEE. The CDR3 consists of 15 residues. The CDR3 coding sequence is TGTGCCAGCAGCGCGACAGGAAGCTCCTACAATGAGCAGTTCTTC. Translated: CASSATGSSYNEQFF.

This chain links TRBV9 with TRBJ1-1; no clear D. Per the germline V gene, CDR1 is SGDLS and CDR2 is YYNGEE. The CDR3 extends over 16 amino acids. V was cut by 0 bases and J by 0 bases, with 12 bases left in between. CDR3: CASSVVSYLMNTEAFF. DNA for the CDR3: TGTGCCAGCAGCGTAGTATCCTATCTGATGAACACTGAAGCTTTCTTT.

A note on this clone: The junction differs from germline at one of its ends, possibly a read error. The V and J genes are TRBV7-9 and TRBJ1-1; possible D gene TRBD1, 6 bases. This CDR3 region has 12 residues. Germline loops: CDR1 SEHNR, CDR2 FQNEAQ (reference sequence). As DNA, the CDR3 is TGTTCCAGCAGCGAAACAGGGTATAGCGCTTTCTTT. It codes for CSSSETGYSAFF. The complete variable domain, with remaining parts taken from reference TRBV7-9 and TRBJ1-1, reads DTGVSQNPRHKITKRGQNVTFRCDPISEHNRLYWYRQTLGQGPEFLTYFQNEAQLEKSRLLSDRFSAERPKGSFSTLEIQRTEQGDSAMYLCSSSETGYSAFFGQGTRLTVV.

This clone was found once. The V gene is TRBV28, the J gene TRBJ1-5; D may be TRBD1 (5 bases). V was pared by 8 bases and J by 0 bases, with 14 bases between. The CDR3 covers 15 residues. The germline V gene has CDR1 MDHEN and CDR2 SYDVKM. The chain's CDR3 is CASADSRGSNQPQHF. The CDR3, as DNA: TGTGCCAGCGCAGACTCAAGGGGTAGCAATCAGCCCCAGCATTTT.

The chain uses TRBV18 and TRBJ2-2, with 7 bases matching TRBD1. Germline CDR1 and CDR2: KGHSH and LQKENI. The V and J ends lost 3 bases and 0 bases, in that order; junction bases with no gene match: 4. The CDR3 consists of 16 residues. In DNA form, the CDR3 reads TGTGCCAGCTCACCCCCCGGGACAGCGAACACCGGGGAGCTGTTTTTT. Amino acids: CASSPPGTANTGELFF.

This chain connects TRBV5-6 to TRBJ1-3, with a tentative D call TRBD1 (5 bases). Trimming cost V 4 bases and J 4 bases, with 15 bases left between them. The CDR3 has 15 amino acids. Germline CDR1 is SGHDT and CDR2 is YYEEEE. CDR3 sequence reads: CASSQGVPSGNTIYF. The CDR3, as DNA: TGTGCCAGCAGCCAAGGGGTCCCATCGGGAAACACCATATATTTT.

The J gene is TRBJ2-1, the V gene TRBV27, with a possible D match to TRBD2 (7 bases). V lost 1 base to trimming and J lost 4 bases, with 26 bases between them. The CDR3 is made up of 20 amino acids. The germline CDR1 and CDR2 sequences are MNHEY and SMNVEV (reference sequence). This CDR3 reads CASSLFYGGRQDLQYNEQFF. The CDR3 DNA follows: TGTGCCAGCAGTTTATTCTACGGGGGGCGACAGGACCTACAGTACAATGAGCAGTTCTTC.

In its sample, this clone was seen once. V is TRBV5-4 and J is TRBJ2-1, with TRBD2 matching 12 bases. Losses at the gene ends were 0 bases for V and 8 bases for J; bases not matched to a gene: 6. The CDR3 is 16 residues long. The germline V gene has CDR1 SGHNT and CDR2 YYREEE (reference sequence). The CDR3 DNA is TGTGCCAGCAGCTTGGAGGCTAGCGGGGGGGTACATGAGCAGTTCTTC. This gives the protein CASSLEASGGVHEQFF.

V usage is TRBV25-1 and J usage is TRBJ2-2; D perhaps matches TRBD1 (6 bases). V lost 1 base and J lost 4, with 13 bases in between. Germline CDR1 is MGHDK and CDR2 is SYGVNS. The CDR3 is 16 amino acids. Here the CDR3 DNA reads TGTGCCAGCAGTGAATCGCTGGGGGCTGGCACCGGGGAGCTGTTTTTT. Its translation: CASSESLGAGTGELFF. Full variable domain (outside the CDR3, taken from reference TRBV25-1 and TRBJ2-2): EADIYQTPRYLVIGTGKKITLECSQTMGHDKMYWYQQDPGMELHLIHYSYGVNSTEKGDLSSESTVSRIRTEHFPLTLESARPSHTSQYLCASSESLGAGTGELFFGEGSRLTVL.

The rearrangement joins TRBV6-5 to TRBJ2-1; D gene ambiguous. Germline CDR1 and CDR2: MNHEY and SVGAGI. V lost 7 bases and J lost 8, with 9 bases in between. This CDR3 has 11 amino acids. CDR3: CASTQSHEQFF. The CDR3 coding sequence is TGTGCCAGCACTCAGTCTCATGAGCAGTTCTTC.

The chain has TRBV18 and TRBJ1-5; D remains unclear. The CDR3 is made up of 14 amino acids. V dropped 6 bases and J dropped 0 bases, with 9 bases sitting between them. CDR1 is KGHSH, CDR2 LQKENI, per germline. The CDR3 spells CASSLPHSNQPQHF. The CDR3 nucleotides are TGTGCCAGCTCTCTACCTCATAGCAATCAGCCCCAGCATTTT. Supplemented by reference TRBV18 and TRBJ1-5, the full variable domain reads NAGVMQNPRHLVRRRGQEARLRCSPMKGHSHVYWYRQLPEEGLKFMVYLQKENIIDESGMPKERFSAEFPKEGPSILRIQQVVRGDSAAYFCASSLPHSNQPQHFGDGTRLSIL.

This chain uses TRBV11-2 with TRBJ1-6; the D gene is possibly TRBD1 (6 bases). The V end was cut by 2 bases, the J end by 7 bases, with 9 bases between. CDR3 length equals 14 residues. Germline loops: CDR1 SGHAT, CDR2 FQNNGV. CDR3 bases: TGTGCCAGCAGCTTACTACAGGGAAATTCACCCCTCCACTTT. Amino acid sequence: CASSLLQGNSPLHF.

The chain uses TRBV19 and TRBJ1-5, with D unclear. The CDR3 sequence is 15 residues long. The germline V gene encodes CDR1 LNHDA and CDR2 SQIVND (reference sequence). V was pared by 7 bases and J by 4 bases, with 17 bases between. The CDR3 DNA reads TGTGCCAGTACGCTCTACAGCAATAGGAATCAGCCCCAGCATTTT. It encodes CASTLYSNRNQPQHF.

V and J are TRBV2 and TRBJ2-1; D perhaps matches TRBD2 (5 bases). V shed 8 bases and J shed 6 bases, with 11 bases lying between them. In germline, CDR1 is SNHLY, CDR2 FYNNEI. The CDR3 is 12 amino acids. The CDR3 nucleotides read TGTGCCAGCCGGCGAGAGGGCAATGAGCAGTTCTTC. Amino acid sequence: CASRREGNEQFF.

DNA for the CDR3: TGTGCCTGGATATGGGGCAGGGGGCTTGCTGGAAACACCATATATTTT. It is translated as CAWIWGRGLAGNTIYF. This chain connects TRBV30 to TRBJ1-3; 8 nucleotides agree with TRBD1. Looked up from germline, CDR1 is GTSNPN and CDR2 is SVGIG (reference sequence). Trimming took 4 bases from V and 2 from J; bases not matched to a gene: 10. CDR3 length: 16 amino acids.

The gene calls are TRBV29-1 and TRBJ2-7, with 7 nucleotides matching TRBD1. The V gene end was trimmed by 5 bases and the J gene end by 0 bases; junction bases not matched to a gene: 4. The CDR3 runs to 13 residues. CDR1 and CDR2 (germline): SQVTM, ANQGSEA. The CDR3 DNA is TGCAGCGTTAGAAGGGACAGCTCCTACGAGCAGTACTTC. It encodes CSVRRDSSYEQYF.